Listed here are 10 T cell receptor beta chains from one sample, sequenced in a study of early T cells in non-severe SARS-CoV-2 infection. TCRdb re-called the 5' RACE reads with MiXCR, one entry per CDR3 protein. The profile shows 55,000 to 75,000 distinct CDR3 sequences, 5% to 6.5% of them singletons. The input for sequencing was whole blood, taken at baseline. These receptors were obtained from an adult who was a healthcare worker with PCR-confirmed SARS-CoV-2 infection or an uninfected control (not recorded which).

V is TRBV18 and J is TRBJ1-1; 10 bases map to TRBD1. The CDR3 totals 16 residues. V shed 3 bases, J shed 4 bases, and the junction held 8 bases outside the gene matches. Germline-derived CDR1 and CDR2 are KGHSH and LQKENI. The CDR3 bases are TGTGCCAGCTCACCGACGGGACAGGGGACGATCACTGAAGCTTTCTTT. Amino acids: CASSPTGQGTITEAFF.

Worth noting for this clonotype: The junction shows a germline mismatch at one end, possibly a read error. V usage is TRBV27 and J usage is TRBJ2-7; a possible D gene is TRBD1 (5 bases). Germline V gene lookup returns CDR1 MNHEY and CDR2 SMNVEV (reference sequence). This CDR3 has 14 residues. CDR3 sequence reads: CASSSYRNSFEQYF. The CDR3 DNA sequence: TGTGCCAGCAGTAGCTACAGGAATTCCTTCGAGCAGTACTTC.

This clonotype was seen at least ten times. This chain connects TRBV28 to TRBJ1-1; 7 bases map to TRBD1. Trimming removed 6 bases from V and 1 base from J; junction bases left unmatched: 8. The CDR3 has 15 residues. Per germline, CDR1 MDHEN and CDR2 SYDVKM. The CDR3 nucleotides are TGTGCCAGCAGGACCACGGGACAGTCGAACACTGAAGCTTTCTTT. Translated: CASRTTGQSNTEAFF.

This clonotype was found many times. The chain recombines TRBV10-2 with TRBJ1-1, with D unresolved. Germline assignment: CDR1 WSHSY and CDR2 SAAADI. The length of the CDR3 is 16 residues. V was pared by 0 bases and J by 3 bases, with 14 bases between. The CDR3 DNA is TGCGCCAGCAGTGAGTCAAGTTGGAGGGTGGACACTGAAGCTTTCTTT. This encodes CASSESSWRVDTEAFF.

This clonotype is judged medium-sized (0.01 to 0.1%). The chain has TRBV16 and TRBJ1-2, with unresolved D. The CDR3 has 13 amino acids. CDR1 and CDR2 from the germline V gene are KGHSY and FQNENV. V lost 3 bases and J 5 bases, leaving 10 bases between the germline ends. The CDR3, as DNA: TGTGCCAGCAGCCATGGGGAGTCTTATGGCTACACCTTC. Its protein is CASSHGESYGYTF.

This clonotype showed up many times. V is TRBV18 and J is TRBJ1-2; D unresolved. Germline-derived CDR1 and CDR2 are KGHSH and LQKENI. Trimming pared 2 bases from V and 3 bases from J, leaving 13 bases between. CDR3 length: 15 amino acids. The CDR3: CASSPTEESDYGYTF. The CDR3 DNA is TGTGCCAGCTCACCAACCGAGGAATCGGACTATGGCTACACCTTC.

This clonotype turned up a few times. The V gene is TRBV7-6, the J gene TRBJ2-1, with 8 bases lining up with TRBD2. CDR3 size: 15 residues. CDR1 and CDR2 (germline): SGHVS, FNYEAQ. Trimming removed 4 bases from V and 10 bases from J; junction bases left unmatched: 12. For the CDR3, the DNA is TGTGCCAGCAGCTGGGGGACTAGGCCCGCAATGGAGCAGTTCTTC. Protein sequence: CASSWGTRPAMEQFF.

This clonotype was detected only a few times. V gene TRBV5-1 combines with J gene TRBJ1-2, with D possibly TRBD1 on 5 matching bases. Germline CDR1 and CDR2: SGHRS and YFSETQ. V gave up 5 bases and J gave up 2 bases, with 13 bases separating them. This CDR3 spans 14 amino acids. CDR3 protein: CASRDSLTNYGYTF. For the CDR3, the DNA is TGCGCCAGCAGAGACAGCCTAACCAACTATGGCTACACCTTC.

This clonotype showed up many times. The chain carries TRBV25-1 and TRBJ1-1, with a weak D call TRBD1 (6 bases). The CDR3 extends over 14 amino acids. The germline CDR1 and CDR2 sequences are MGHDK and SYGVNS. The V gene lost 2 bases and the J gene lost 3 bases, with 10 bases spanning the gap. This chain's CDR3 is CASSEVGGDTEAFF. CDR3 nucleotide sequence: TGTGCCAGCAGTGAAGTGGGGGGCGACACTGAAGCTTTCTTT.

The table lists this clonotype with many counts. V usage is TRBV19 and J usage is TRBJ2-2; 9 bases fit TRBD1. Germline trimming cut 5 bases from V and 4 bases from J; bases unmatched to any gene: 5. Germline CDR1 is LNHDA and CDR2 is SQIVND (reference sequence). The CDR3 length is 15 residues. The CDR3 DNA reads TGTGCCAGTAGTTCTTGGGACAGGGTCACCGGGGAGCTGTTTTTT. It specifies CASSSWDRVTGELFF.